One and the same sample provided the 23 T cell receptor beta chains below, sequenced in a study of blood T cell repertoires in COVID-19. Profiling relied on immunoSEQ multiplex PCR, and the TCRdb table lists in-frame clones only, not all of them. Here the sample spans approximately 260,000 clones, roughly 80% being singletons. Sequencing was performed on peripheral blood. Every receptor here comes from a middle-aged woman with active or convalescent COVID-19.

This rearrangement joins TRBV14 to TRBJ2-1; no clear D. V lost 5 bases and J lost 0, with 8 bases in between. The CDR3 is 14 residues long. CDR1 and CDR2 (germline): SGHDN, FVKESK. This chain's CDR3 is CASSAVSSYNEQFF. DNA of the CDR3: TGTGCCAGCAGCGCCGTCAGCTCCTACAATGAGCAGTTCTTC.

The chain has TRBV2 and TRBJ1-4; D gene unclear. Germline V gene lookup returns CDR1 SNHLY and CDR2 FYNNEI. This CDR3 is built from 14 residues. V gave up 6 bases and J gave up 3 bases, with 11 bases separating them. The CDR3 is CASRQRIPNEKLFF. For the CDR3, the DNA is TGTGCCAGCAGGCAGAGGATTCCTAATGAAAAACTGTTTTTT.

This clone was seen only a few times. This sequence joins TRBV24-1 and TRBJ2-1; D is unclear. Germline assignment: CDR1 KGHDR and CDR2 SFDVKD. The CDR3 contains 16 residues. The V end lost 6 bases, the J end lost 4 bases, and 18 bases lay between the germline ends. CDR3 residues: CATSSTAPSEYNEQFF. The DNA for the CDR3 is TGTGCCACCAGTTCCACAGCTCCTTCCGAGTACAATGAGCAGTTCTTC.

This clone has a count of ten or more. The V call is TRBV2, the J call TRBJ1-1; D gene unclear. The V end was cut by 4 bases, the J end by 4 bases, with 13 bases between. This CDR3 comprises 14 residues. Per germline, CDR1 SNHLY and CDR2 FYNNEI. This CDR3 is CASSARAGGTEAFF. DNA for the CDR3: TGTGCCAGCAGTGCCCGGGCTGGAGGCACTGAAGCTTTCTTT.

As for this clone: Since a much larger clone is just one base distant, this may be a read error. Other DNA variants within this sample encode the same CDR3. In DNA form, the CDR3 reads TGTGCCAGCAGCCAAGAAGGGCCGGGACAGGGAGGGGAGACCCAGTACTTC. This gives the protein CASSQEGPGQGGETQYF. V is TRBV4-2 and J is TRBJ2-5; 9 bases match TRBD1. Germline-derived CDR1 and CDR2 are LGHNA and YNFKEQ. Losses at the gene ends were 0 bases for V and 5 bases for J; bases not matched to a gene: 10. This CDR3 spans 17 amino acids.

The V and J genes are TRBV12-3 or TRBV12-4 and TRBJ1-2; D is undetermined. This CDR3 spans 13 amino acids. V lost 6 bases, J lost 0 bases, and 8 bases lay in between. The CDR3 DNA follows: TGTGCCAGCAGGACTATAGCTAACTATGGCTACACCTTC. Its translation is CASRTIANYGYTF.

The rearrangement links TRBV5-1 to TRBJ2-7; the D is unclear. Trimming cost V 4 bases and J 0 bases, with 14 bases left between them. The CDR3 consists of 15 residues. Germline V gene lookup returns CDR1 SGHRS and CDR2 YFSETQ. The CDR3 region is CASSPGSRSSYEQYF. DNA for the CDR3: TGCGCCAGCAGCCCCGGATCACGGAGCTCCTACGAGCAGTACTTC. Combining the CDR3 with reference TRBV5-1 and TRBJ2-7 gives the whole variable domain KAGVTQTPRYLIKTRGQQVTLSCSPISGHRSVSWYQQTPGQGLQFLFEYFSETQRNKGNFPGRFSGRQFSNSRSEMNVSTLELGDSALYLCASSPGSRSSYEQYFGPGTRLTVT.

This clone was observed a few times. V is TRBV4-1 and J is TRBJ2-1, with TRBD2 matching over 9 bases. CDR1 and CDR2 from the germline V gene are MGHRA and YSYEKL. CDR3 length: 17 residues. Trimming cost V 3 bases and J 8 bases; bases outside gene matches: 14. The CDR3 here is CASSQIWRAGGQDEQFF. The CDR3 region has the DNA TGCGCCAGCAGCCAGATTTGGAGGGCGGGGGGGCAGGATGAGCAGTTCTTC.

This chain joins TRBV7-9 and TRBJ1-4, with a tentative D call TRBD1 (6 bases). This CDR3 has 15 amino acids. V gave up 2 bases and J gave up 2 bases, with 9 bases separating them. CDR1 and CDR2 (germline): SEHNR, FQNEAQ (reference sequence). The CDR3 DNA is TGTGCCAGCAGCTTATCGGGGGGCACTAATGAAAAACTGTTTTTT. It encodes CASSLSGGTNEKLFF.

The J gene is TRBJ1-1, the V gene TRBV28; possible D gene TRBD1, 5 bases. The CDR3 totals 13 residues. CDR1 and CDR2 (germline): MDHEN, SYDVKM. V was trimmed by 2 bases and J by 3 bases, leaving 7 bases between them. CDR3 in amino acids: CASSLGRDTEAFF. The CDR3 region has the DNA TGTGCCAGCAGTTTAGGCAGGGACACTGAAGCTTTCTTT.

This chain joins TRBV9 and TRBJ1-5; D not resolved. The CDR3 is 13 residues long. Germline values: CDR1 SGDLS, CDR2 YYNGEE. V lost 2 bases, J lost 6 bases, and 9 bases lay in between. Here the CDR3 reads CASSVMSGQPQHF. Written as DNA, the CDR3 is TGTGCCAGCAGCGTTATGTCGGGTCAGCCCCAGCATTTT.

The rearrangement joins TRBV12-3 or TRBV12-4 to TRBJ1-1; no definite D call. The V and J ends lost 4 bases and 4 bases respectively, with 7 bases between them. The CDR3 totals 12 residues. CDR3 nucleotides: TGTGCCAGCAGTTCCGTAATCACTGAAGCTTTCTTT. It is translated as CASSSVITEAFF.

The V call is TRBV5-4, the J call TRBJ1-1; D uncertain. Germline loops: CDR1 SGHNT, CDR2 YYREEE (reference sequence). There are 15 residues in the CDR3. V gave up 4 bases and J gave up 0 bases, with 13 bases separating them. The CDR3 coding sequence is TGTGCCAGCAGCCATCCAGACAAAATGAACACTGAAGCTTTCTTT. Its translation is CASSHPDKMNTEAFF.

CDR3 protein: CASSSGGDLTDTQYF. CDR3 nucleotides: TGTGCCAGCAGTAGCGGGGGGGATCTCACAGATACGCAGTATTTT. The chain recombines TRBV25-1 with TRBJ2-3; TRBD2 matches 10 bases. Looked up from germline, CDR1 is MGHDK and CDR2 is SYGVNS. This CDR3 region has 15 residues. Germline trimming cut 5 bases from V and 2 bases from J; bases unmatched to any gene: 4.

In its sample, this clone was seen a few times. The chain employs TRBV7-6 and TRBJ1-2; possibly TRBD1 for D (6 bases). Germline V CDR1 and CDR2: SGHVS, FNYEAQ. This CDR3 is built from 13 residues. Trimming shortened V by 1 base and J by 9 bases, and 12 bases separated the two germline ends. CDR3 region: CASSLETGLRYTF. The CDR3 region has the DNA TGTGCCAGCAGCTTAGAGACAGGACTTCGCTACACCTTC.

J is TRBJ2-2 and V is TRBV9; possibly TRBD1 for D (5 bases). CDR1 and CDR2 from the germline V gene are SGDLS and YYNGEE. Trimming took 0 bases from V and 7 from J, leaving 7 bases between them. This CDR3 has 13 residues. CDR3 sequence: CASSVEQVGELFF. The CDR3 DNA is TGTGCCAGCAGCGTAGAACAGGTCGGGGAGCTGTTTTTT.

This clone was found many times. Compared with germline, one end of the junction differs, possibly owing to a read error. The chain carries TRBV6-6 and TRBJ2-4; 11 bases map to TRBD1. Germline V gives CDR1 MNHNY, CDR2 SVGAGI (reference sequence). The CDR3 is 14 amino acids. In DNA, the CDR3 is TGTGCCAGCAGGCCTGGGACAGGGGGAAACGTTCAGTACTTC. Translation: CASRPGTGGNVQYF.

This clone is a singleton in its sample. The CDR3 coding sequence is TGTGCCAGTAGCGCATCCGGGACTAGTGACTATGAGCAGTTCTTC. Translation gives CASSASGTSDYEQFF. V is TRBV19 and J is TRBJ2-1, with 8 bases aligning to TRBD2. In germline, CDR1 is LNHDA, CDR2 SQIVND (reference sequence). V lost 6 bases, J lost 8 bases, and 12 bases stayed unmatched. The CDR3 contains 15 residues.

This clone was seen many times. V gene TRBV2 combines with J gene TRBJ2-7, with 11 bases identical to TRBD1. This CDR3 is 14 amino acids long. Germline loops: CDR1 SNHLY, CDR2 FYNNEI. Trimming cost V 3 bases and J 7 bases; bases outside gene matches: 5. CDR3 coding DNA: TGTGCCAGCAGTGAGGACAGGGGGCCGGGGGAGCAGTACTTC. Translating it yields CASSEDRGPGEQYF.

The chain uses TRBV5-1 and TRBJ1-1, with 7 bases aligning to TRBD1. Germline CDR1 SGHRS, CDR2 YFSETQ. The CDR3 has 13 amino acids. Trimming cost V 0 bases and J 8 bases; bases outside gene matches: 4. In nucleotides, the CDR3 is TGCGCCAGCAGCTTGGAGGGGGCATGGGAAGCTTTCTTT. Translating gives CASSLEGAWEAFF.

The genes are TRBV9 and TRBJ1-4; TRBD1 aligns across 7 bases. With 3 bases clipped from V and 0 bases from J, the junction kept 5 bases outside the gene matches. Germline CDR1 reads SGDLS; CDR2 reads YYNGEE. CDR3 length: 16 residues. CDR3 nucleotides: TGTGCCAGCAGCGGAACAGGGGATGCAACTAATGAAAAACTGTTTTTT. Residues: CASSGTGDATNEKLFF.

The V call is TRBV29-1, the J call TRBJ1-1; D is undetermined. The ends were cut back, 2 bases at V and 0 bases at J, with 4 bases in the middle. Per germline, CDR1 SQVTM and CDR2 ANQGSEA. The CDR3 runs to 12 residues. The CDR3 DNA reads TGCAGCGTTGAACCAATGAACACTGAAGCTTTCTTT. It specifies CSVEPMNTEAFF. Full variable domain (remainder filled in from reference TRBV29-1 and TRBJ1-1): SAVISQKPSRDICQRGTSLTIQCQVDSQVTMMFWYRQQPGQSLTLIATANQGSEATYESGFVIDKFPISRPNLTFSTLTVSNMSPEDSSIYLCSVEPMNTEAFFGQGTRLTVV.

The chain carries TRBV29-1 and TRBJ1-1; 8 bases agree with TRBD1. Germline V gene data show CDR1 as SQVTM and CDR2 as ANQGSEA. The CDR3 loop spans 13 amino acids. V shed 6 bases, J shed 1 base, and the junction held 4 bases outside the gene matches. The CDR3 coding sequence is TGCAGCGTGAGGGACAGGTCGAACACTGAAGCTTTCTTT. Translated, it gives CSVRDRSNTEAFF.